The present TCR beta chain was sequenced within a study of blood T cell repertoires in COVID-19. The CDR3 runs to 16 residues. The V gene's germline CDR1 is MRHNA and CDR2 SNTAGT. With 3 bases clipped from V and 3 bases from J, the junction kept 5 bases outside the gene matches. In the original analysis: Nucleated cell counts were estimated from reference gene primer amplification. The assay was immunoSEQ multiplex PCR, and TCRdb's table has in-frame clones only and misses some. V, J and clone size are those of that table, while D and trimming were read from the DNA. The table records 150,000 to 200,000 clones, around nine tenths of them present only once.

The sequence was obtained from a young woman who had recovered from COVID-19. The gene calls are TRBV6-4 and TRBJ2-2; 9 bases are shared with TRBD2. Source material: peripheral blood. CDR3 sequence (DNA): TGTGCCAGCAGTGAAGTTAGCGGGAGTCACACCGGGGAGCTGTTTTTT. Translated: CASSEVSGSHTGELFF.